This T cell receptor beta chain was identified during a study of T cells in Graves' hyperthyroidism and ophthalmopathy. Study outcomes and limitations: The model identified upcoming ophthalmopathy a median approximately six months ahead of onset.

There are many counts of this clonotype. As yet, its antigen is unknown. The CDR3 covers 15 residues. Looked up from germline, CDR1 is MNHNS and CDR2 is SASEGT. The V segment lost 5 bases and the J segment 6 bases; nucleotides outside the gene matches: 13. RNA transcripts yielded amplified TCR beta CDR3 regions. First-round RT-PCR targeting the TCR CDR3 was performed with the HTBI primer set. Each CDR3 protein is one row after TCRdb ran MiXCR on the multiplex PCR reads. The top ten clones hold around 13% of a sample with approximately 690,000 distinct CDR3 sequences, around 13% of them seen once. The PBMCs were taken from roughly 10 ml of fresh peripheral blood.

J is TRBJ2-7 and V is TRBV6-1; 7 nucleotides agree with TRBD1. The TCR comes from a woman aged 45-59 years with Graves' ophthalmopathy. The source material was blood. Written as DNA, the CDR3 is TGTGCCAGCAGTTCGGCCTCGACAGGGCCCCTCGAGCAGTACTTC. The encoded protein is CASSSASTGPLEQYF.